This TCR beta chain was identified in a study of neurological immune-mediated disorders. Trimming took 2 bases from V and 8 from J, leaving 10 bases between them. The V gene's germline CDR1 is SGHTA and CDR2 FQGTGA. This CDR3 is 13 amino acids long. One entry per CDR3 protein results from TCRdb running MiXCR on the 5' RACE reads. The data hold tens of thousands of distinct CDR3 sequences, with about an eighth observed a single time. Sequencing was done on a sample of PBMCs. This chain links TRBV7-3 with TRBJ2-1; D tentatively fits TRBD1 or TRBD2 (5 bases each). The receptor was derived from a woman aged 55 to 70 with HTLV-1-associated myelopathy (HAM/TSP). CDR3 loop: CASSLRRGDEQFF. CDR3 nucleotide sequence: TGTGCCAGCAGCTTACGAAGAGGGGATGAGCAGTTCTTC.